The clone carrying this T cell receptor beta chain has a handful of counts. Its antigen is unidentified. This sample stems from a study of T-cell memory formation after mild COVID-19. General study points: The study detected some responding clones in pre-infection memory, suggesting cross-reactive memory joined.

In germline, CDR1 is SEHNR, CDR2 FQNEAQ (reference sequence). J gave up 4 bases and V 0 bases, and 6 bases lay outside the gene matches. The CDR3 is 15 residues long. TCRdb called the 5' RACE reads again in MiXCR, with one record for every CDR3 protein. Counted here are about 430,000 distinct CDR3 sequences, roughly 18% occurring once; the ten biggest clones make up 20% to 25%. This chain connects TRBV7-9 to TRBJ2-7, with 7 bases matching TRBD1. The specimen was PBMCs or a T cell subset sorted from them (not recorded which). This TCR was sampled from a man aged 18 to 30 who had mild COVID-19 (a few samples of this study predate the infection). Cell type and time point are not known. DNA of the CDR3: TGTGCCAGCAGCTTAGCGGGGACAGTGGGGTACGAGCAGTACTTC. Its translation: CASSLAGTVGYEQYF.